These T cell receptor beta chains were read from a single sample in a study of beta chain features in type 1 diabetes. TCRdb's copy holds only in-frame clones and misses some; the assay was immunoSEQ multiplex PCR. The table lists roughly 100,000 clones, roughly 28% of them singletons, with around 0.5% in the top ten. Sequencing was performed on central memory CD4+ T cells from blood. The receptors were gathered from a woman under 30 with type 1 diabetes. The CDR3 runs from the conserved cysteine through the conserved F or W. A row's size may be missing; if present it is once, few, many or a size class.

j_call	v_call	clone_size	cdr3_aa
TRBJ2-7	TRBV6-1	few	CASSQREGDEQYF
TRBJ2-3	TRBV5-1	NA	CASSFSDSSTDTQYF
TRBJ2-7	TRBV28	NA	CASPPSPGTSGRGIYEQYF
TRBJ1-1	TRBV19	NA	CASTLTDRMNTEAFF
TRBJ1-4	TRBV6-6	NA	CASSYGQAPEKLFF
TRBJ1-2	TRBV6-5	NA	CASSYSRPGTGYGYTF
TRBJ2-1	TRBV5-1	NA	CASSLAPGTSSNEQFF
TRBJ1-2	TRBV30	few	CACGTTGYTF
TRBJ2-3	TRBV5-1	NA	CASSLKLADTDTQYF
TRBJ1-1	TRBV18	NA	CASSLVRQGVTEAFF
TRBJ1-1	TRBV7-2	few	CASSFMAGLNTEAFF
TRBJ1-1	TRBV29-1	few	CSAYRGRNTEAFF
TRBJ2-2	TRBV7-3	few	CASSWTGGPANTGELFF
TRBJ2-5	TRBV7-6	NA	CASSLSGAETQYF
TRBJ2-1	TRBV10-2	few	CASLKDRGTYNEQFF
TRBJ1-5	TRBV7-2	NA	CASSLTGPGGSNQPQHF
TRBJ2-1	TRBV7-8	NA	CASSPWTSGRSSSYNEQFF
TRBJ1-1	TRBV5-6	few	CASSLARNTEAFF
TRBJ2-1	TRBV18	few	CASSPRIQGGDNEQFF
TRBJ1-3	TRBV5-1	once	CASSLTTGNHGNTIYF
TRBJ2-4	TRBV29-1	few	CSVEGSAKNIQYF
TRBJ2-2	TRBV27	NA	CASSFLGNTGELFF
TRBJ2-1	TRBV5-1	few	CASSLVPSVSYNEQFF
TRBJ2-1	TRBV30	NA	CAWSREALSYNEQFF
TRBJ2-1	TRBV2	few	CASSEVRLAVYNEQFF
TRBJ2-5	TRBV5-1	few	CASSFGNGEETQYF
TRBJ2-5	TRBV7-9	once	CASSTWTSGKETQYF
TRBJ2-7	TRBV10-3	NA	CAIRGGRASGGAYEQYF
TRBJ1-2	TRBV6-1	few	CASSGRGYGYTF
TRBJ2-5	TRBV5-4	NA	CASSPLPRETQYF
TRBJ2-1	TRBV5-1	few	CASSFGTSGRASYNEQFF
TRBJ2-5	TRBV21-1	NA	CASSNFSGQETQYF
TRBJ2-5	TRBV5-6	few	CASSSLGGAAQETQYF
TRBJ1-4	TRBV7-9	NA	CASSLGQGGRGTEKLFF
TRBJ2-2	TRBV11-3	NA	CASSLGLKREVPGELFF
TRBJ2-3	TRBV7-3	few	CASSPGTSGSLYSTDTQYF
TRBJ2-4	TRBV5-4	NA	CASSLDGTGLAKNIQYF
TRBJ2-7	TRBV6-5	few	CASRAGTSGSYEQYF
TRBJ2-3	TRBV5-1	NA	CASSRTGDTDTQYF
TRBJ2-5	TRBV6-5	NA	CASIKRTGDFPHF
TRBJ2-5	TRBV5-4	NA	CASSQGPWETQYF
TRBJ2-2	TRBV7-7	NA	CASSMIAGGNTGELFF
TRBJ1-2	TRBV5-1	NA	CASSLGRGYGYTF
TRBJ1-1	TRBV5-1	few	CASSLDLPRTEAFF
TRBJ1-1	TRBV29-1	NA	CSVEAETGGRTEAFF
TRBJ1-5	TRBV30	few	CAWSGGGSLDQPQHF
TRBJ2-7	TRBV2	few	CASTGFYEQYF
TRBJ2-5	TRBV10-3	NA	CAIKPPKGETQYF
TRBJ2-1	TRBV4-1	few	CASSQESSGSYNEQFF
TRBJ2-1	TRBV9	NA	CASSPQRGSSEQFF
TRBJ1-5	TRBV7-9	many	CASSSGQGPQHF
TRBJ2-4	TRBV19	NA	CASSPTSAIVRIQYF
TRBJ1-5	TRBV2	NA	CASSGRTGAQPQHF
TRBJ2-1	TRBV2	few	CASSRDQGGEQFF
TRBJ2-3	TRBV7-3	few	CASSPYSGGTDTQYF